Listed below are T cell receptor beta chains from one sample, sequenced in a study of beta chain features in type 1 diabetes. Libraries were prepared by immunoSEQ multiplex PCR; TCRdb keeps only in-frame clonotypes and omits some of them. The data contain around 280,000 clones, around 16% of them singletons. Sample: naive CD4+ T cells from blood. The source is a man aged 18-30 years with type 1 diabetes. The CDR3 runs from the conserved cysteine through the conserved F or W. Fields, in order: V gene, D gene, clone size, CDR3 length, J gene, CDR3 DNA, CDR3 protein. The D gene is left open where the match is weak. Size is stated for part of the rows, as once, few or many counts, or as a class when the clone is expanded.

v_gene: TRBV5-1
d_gene: -
abundance: few
len: 15
j_gene: TRBJ2-5
CDR3nt: TGCGCCAGCAGCTTGATGACCAAGTCGGGGGAGACCCAGTACTTC
CDR3aa: CASSLMTKSGETQYF

v_gene: TRBV5-1
d_gene: TRBD2
abundance: few
len: 14
j_gene: TRBJ2-1
CDR3nt: TGCGCCAGCAGCAAAAGCGGGGGTCACAATGAGCAGTTCTTC
CDR3aa: CASSKSGGHNEQFF

v_gene: TRBV6-6
d_gene: -
abundance: few
len: 16
j_gene: TRBJ2-5
CDR3nt: TGTGCCAGCAGTTACTCGGGGAGGACAGGCCAAGAGACCCAGTACTTC
CDR3aa: CASSYSGRTGQETQYF

v_gene: TRBV6-1
d_gene: -
abundance: -
len: 16
j_gene: TRBJ1-2
CDR3nt: TGTGCCAGCAGTGGATATAGAGGACAGCCAGACTATGGCTACACCTTC
CDR3aa: CASSGYRGQPDYGYTF

v_gene: TRBV2
d_gene: -
abundance: -
len: 12
j_gene: TRBJ1-2
CDR3nt: TGTGCCAGCCGGGACGGGGGGAGGGGCTACACCTTC
CDR3aa: CASRDGGRGYTF

v_gene: TRBV18
d_gene: -
abundance: -
len: 15
j_gene: TRBJ2-2
CDR3nt: TGTGCCAGCTCACCACCTGCCGGGGATGCCGGGGAGCTGTTTTTT
CDR3aa: CASSPPAGDAGELFF

v_gene: TRBV27
d_gene: TRBD1
abundance: few
len: 17
j_gene: TRBJ2-3
CDR3nt: TGTGCCAGCAGTCCCTCACGGGACAGCTTTAGCACAGATACGCAGTATTTT
CDR3aa: CASSPSRDSFSTDTQYF

v_gene: TRBV28
d_gene: TRBD2
abundance: -
len: 15
j_gene: TRBJ2-1
CDR3nt: TGTGCCAGCAGCTTAGCGGGACCCCGTCACAATGAGCAGTTCTTC
CDR3aa: CASSLAGPRHNEQFF

v_gene: TRBV5-1
d_gene: TRBD2
abundance: -
len: 15
j_gene: TRBJ2-1
CDR3nt: TGCGCCAGCAGGTCCGGGACTAGCGGTTACAATGAGCAGTTCTTC
CDR3aa: CASRSGTSGYNEQFF

v_gene: TRBV11-2
d_gene: TRBD1
abundance: few
len: 14
j_gene: TRBJ2-7
CDR3nt: TGTGCCAGCAGTCGGGACAGGGGGGTTTACGAGCAGTACTTC
CDR3aa: CASSRDRGVYEQYF

v_gene: TRBV29-1
d_gene: -
abundance: few
len: 15
j_gene: TRBJ2-2
CDR3nt: TGCAGCGTCGCGCCGAGGAGGGCCGGTACCGGGGAGCTGTTTTTT
CDR3aa: CSVAPRRAGTGELFF

v_gene: TRBV28
d_gene: -
abundance: -
len: 15
j_gene: TRBJ2-7
CDR3nt: TGTGCCAGCAGTTTATGGGAGAAAAGCTCCTACGAGCAGTACTTC
CDR3aa: CASSLWEKSSYEQYF

v_gene: TRBV29-1
d_gene: TRBD1
abundance: few
len: 14
j_gene: TRBJ2-5
CDR3nt: TGCAGCGTCAGTCCGGGACAGGGCCTGGAGACCCAGTACTTC
CDR3aa: CSVSPGQGLETQYF

v_gene: TRBV15
d_gene: TRBD1
abundance: few
len: 16
j_gene: TRBJ2-1
CDR3nt: TGTGCCACCAGCAGGAGGGACAGGGTGGCATACAATGAGCAGTTCTTC
CDR3aa: CATSRRDRVAYNEQFF

v_gene: TRBV6-5
d_gene: TRBD2
abundance: -
len: 15
j_gene: TRBJ2-3
CDR3nt: TGTGCCAGCAGCCCAACTAGCGGGAGGCCAGATACGCAGTATTTT
CDR3aa: CASSPTSGRPDTQYF

v_gene: TRBV30
d_gene: -
abundance: few
len: 13
j_gene: TRBJ2-2
CDR3nt: TGTGCCTGGAGTGTAGAGAATGGGGCCGTCCTTGTTTTT
CDR3aa: CAWSVENGAVLVF

v_gene: TRBV5-1
d_gene: -
abundance: -
len: 13
j_gene: TRBJ2-1
CDR3nt: TGCGCCAGCAGCTTGCCTGAGGGAAATGAGCAGTTCTTC
CDR3aa: CASSLPEGNEQFF

v_gene: TRBV7-2
d_gene: -
abundance: -
len: 16
j_gene: TRBJ1-1
CDR3nt: TGTGCCAGCAGCTTAGCAAATAGTCTTCCGGGCACTGAAGCTTTCTTT
CDR3aa: CASSLANSLPGTEAFF

v_gene: TRBV6-1
d_gene: TRBD2
abundance: -
len: 12
j_gene: TRBJ2-7
CDR3nt: TGTGCCAGCAGTGGGGCTAGCGGTGAGCAGTACTTC
CDR3aa: CASSGASGEQYF

v_gene: TRBV14
d_gene: -
abundance: -
len: 16
j_gene: TRBJ2-1
CDR3nt: TGTGCCAGCAGCCCAAATACAGGGATTATCTTGAATGAGCAGTTCTTC
CDR3aa: CASSPNTGIILNEQFF

v_gene: TRBV7-2
d_gene: -
abundance: -
len: 14
j_gene: TRBJ1-2
CDR3nt: TGTGCCAGCAGCTTAGGAGGCAGGAGGTATGGCTACACCTTC
CDR3aa: CASSLGGRRYGYTF

v_gene: TRBV5-1
d_gene: -
abundance: -
len: 17
j_gene: TRBJ2-3
CDR3nt: TGCGCCAGCAGCTTTCGGGGTAGCCGGACTAGCACAGATACGCAGTATTTT
CDR3aa: CASSFRGSRTSTDTQYF

v_gene: TRBV7-8
d_gene: TRBD2
abundance: few
len: 16
j_gene: TRBJ2-1
CDR3nt: TGTGCCAGCAGCTTAGAAGGGACTAGCTCCTACAATGAGCAGTTCTTC
CDR3aa: CASSLEGTSSYNEQFF

v_gene: TRBV6-5
d_gene: TRBD1
abundance: -
len: 14
j_gene: TRBJ2-7
CDR3nt: TGTGCCAGCAGTTACGTTGGGACAGGGTTCGAGCAGTACTTC
CDR3aa: CASSYVGTGFEQYF

v_gene: TRBV2
d_gene: -
abundance: -
len: 13
j_gene: TRBJ1-1
CDR3nt: TGTGCCAGCAGTGATGTGAGGAACACTGAAGCTTTCTTT
CDR3aa: CASSDVRNTEAFF

v_gene: TRBV5-1
d_gene: TRBD2
abundance: -
len: 14
j_gene: TRBJ2-3
CDR3nt: TGCGCCAGCAGCACCAGGGACTATACAGATACGCAGTATTTT
CDR3aa: CASSTRDYTDTQYF

v_gene: TRBV6-5
d_gene: TRBD1
abundance: few
len: 15
j_gene: TRBJ2-1
CDR3nt: TGTGCCAGCAGTTTCCGACAGGGCGCGTACAATGAGCAGTTCTTC
CDR3aa: CASSFRQGAYNEQFF

v_gene: TRBV18
d_gene: -
abundance: few
len: 14
j_gene: TRBJ2-1
CDR3nt: TGTGCCAGCTCACCATCGCACGGCTACAATGAGCAGTTCTTC
CDR3aa: CASSPSHGYNEQFF

v_gene: TRBV2
d_gene: -
abundance: few
len: 12
j_gene: TRBJ2-2
CDR3nt: TGTGCCAGCACTTCAGACACCGGGGAGCTGTTTTTT
CDR3aa: CASTSDTGELFF

v_gene: TRBV5-1
d_gene: -
abundance: -
len: 16
j_gene: TRBJ2-5
CDR3nt: TGCGCCAGCAGCTTGTGGGGTCCGTCTGGAGGAGAGACCCAGTACTTC
CDR3aa: CASSLWGPSGGETQYF

v_gene: TRBV4-3
d_gene: -
abundance: few
len: 15
j_gene: TRBJ2-7
CDR3nt: TGCGCCAGCAGCCCTGGGAGCGACGGGATCTACGAGCAGTACTTC
CDR3aa: CASSPGSDGIYEQYF

v_gene: TRBV29-1
d_gene: -
abundance: few
len: 13
j_gene: TRBJ2-3
CDR3nt: TGCAGCGATAGACTAGGAGGCACAGATACGCAGTATTTT
CDR3aa: CSDRLGGTDTQYF

v_gene: TRBV10-3
d_gene: TRBD2
abundance: -
len: 19
j_gene: TRBJ2-7
CDR3nt: TGTGCCATCAGTGGAGCAGGGAATGGACTAGCGGGAGGGATCTACGAGCAGTACTTC
CDR3aa: CAISGAGNGLAGGIYEQYF

v_gene: TRBV29-1
d_gene: TRBD1
abundance: -
len: 11
j_gene: TRBJ2-7
CDR3nt: TGCAGCGCTGACAGGGGGTACGAGCAGTACTTC
CDR3aa: CSADRGYEQYF

v_gene: TRBV30
d_gene: TRBD1
abundance: few
len: 16
j_gene: TRBJ2-1
CDR3nt: TGTGCCTGGAGTCCCCCCGGGACAGGGCCGTACAATGAGCAGTTCTTC
CDR3aa: CAWSPPGTGPYNEQFF